This passage covers 8 T cell receptor beta chains from one sample sequenced in a study of T cells in Graves' hyperthyroidism and ophthalmopathy. TCR beta CDR3 regions were amplified from RNA transcripts. First-round RT-PCR with HTBI primers amplified the TCR CDR3 region. Using its own MiXCR run on the multiplex PCR reads, TCRdb lists one record per CDR3 protein. Of around 660,000 distinct CDR3 sequences detected, approximately 42% appear once; the ten largest clones hold about 7%. Specimen: peripheral blood or thyroid tissue (not recorded which). The receptors were sampled from an adult man with Graves' disease, either hyperthyroidism or ophthalmopathy (not recorded which).

The sample holds one count of this clonotype. Possible read error: a much larger clone is one base away. This chain uses TRBV6-5 with TRBJ1-6; no definite D call. V lost 4 bases to trimming and J lost 11 bases, with 9 bases between them. The length of the CDR3 is 12 residues. Germline V gene lookup returns CDR1 MNHEY and CDR2 SVGAGI. The chain's CDR3 is CASSSLGPPLHF. For the CDR3, the DNA is TGTGCCAGCAGTTCCCTAGGTCCACCCCTCCACTTT.

There are a few counts of this clonotype. The chain uses TRBV6-1 and TRBJ2-5; TRBD1 is a possible D gene (6 bases). Germline-derived CDR1 and CDR2 are MNHNS and SASEGT. V lost 4 bases and J 5 bases, leaving 14 bases between the germline ends. This CDR3 region has 14 residues. This CDR3 is CASSAVQGRETQYF. DNA of the CDR3: TGTGCCAGCAGTGCCGTACAGGGCCGGGAGACCCAGTACTTC.

V usage is TRBV7-6 and J usage is TRBJ1-6; TRBD1 agrees at 10 bases. The CDR3 extends over 14 amino acids. V lost 6 bases and J lost 10; bases outside the gene matches: 6. The germline gives CDR1 SGHVS, CDR2 FNYEAQ. The CDR3 DNA reads as TGTGCCAGCAGTGTCGGGACAGGGGAGTCACCCCTCCACTTT. Encoded protein: CASSVGTGESPLHF. Drawing the rest from reference TRBV7-6 and TRBJ1-6, the complete variable domain is GAGVSQSPRYKVTKRGQDVALRCDPISGHVSLYWYRQALGQGPEFLTYFNYEAQQDKSGLPNDRFSAERPEGSISTLTIQRTEQRDSAMYRCASSVGTGESPLHFGNGTRLTVT.

The table lists this clonotype with a few counts. The V call is TRBV20-1, the J call TRBJ1-2; D possibly corresponds to TRBD1 (6 bases). The CDR3 is 14 amino acids. Trimming took 6 bases from V and 4 from J, leaving 18 bases between them. CDR1 is DFQATT and CDR2 is SNEGSKA in the germline V gene (reference sequence). CDR3 in DNA: TGCAGTGCCAGGACAGAGGGCAGCCCCTATGGCTACACCTTC. It codes for CSARTEGSPYGYTF.

This clonotype was seen more than once but under ten times. The CDR3 nucleotides read TGTGCCAGCAGCTTCGTCACAAACACTGAAGCTTTCTTT. This encodes CASSFVTNTEAFF. The V and J genes are TRBV7-2 and TRBJ1-1; the D is unclear. The CDR3 length is 13 residues. V was cut by 3 bases and J by 2 bases, with 7 bases left in between. The germline V gene has CDR1 SGHTA and CDR2 FQGNSA. The whole variable domain, remainder taken from reference TRBV7-2 and TRBJ1-1, is GAGVSQSPSNKVTEKGKDVELRCDPISGHTALYWYRQSLGQGLEFLIYFQGNSAPDKSGLPSDRFSAERTGGSVSTLTIQRTQQEDSAVYLCASSFVTNTEAFFGQGTRLTVV.

This clonotype was seen a handful of times. CDR3 DNA: TGTGCCAGCAGTTTGGACAGGAAAGCCTCGTGGAATGAAAAACTGTTTTTT. Translating it yields CASSLDRKASWNEKLFF. V usage is TRBV25-1 and J usage is TRBJ1-4; TRBD1 matches 7 bases. J gave up 5 bases and V 5 bases, and 14 bases lay outside the gene matches. This CDR3 is built from 17 residues. From germline, CDR1 is MGHDK and CDR2 SYGVNS.

The chain uses TRBV29-1 and TRBJ1-1, with 7 nucleotides matching TRBD1. V trimming: 7 bases; J trimming: 7 bases; junction bases outside the gene matches: 6. Germline V gene data show CDR1 as SQVTM and CDR2 as ANQGSEA. This CDR3 is built from 11 residues. The CDR3 DNA sequence: TGCAGCGGAGGGACAGTATATGAAGCTTTCTTT. Its translation is CSGGTVYEAFF.

There are a few counts of this clonotype. This sequence joins TRBV7-8 and TRBJ1-2; tentatively, D is TRBD1 (6 bases). This CDR3 is 15 amino acids long. Trimming removed 6 bases at V and 4 bases at J, with 18 bases between. CDR1 and CDR2 (germline): SGHVS, FQNEAQ. CDR3 sequence: CASRLARGTLYGYTF. As DNA, the CDR3 is TGTGCCAGCAGGCTAGCCAGGGGAACGCTCTATGGCTACACCTTC.